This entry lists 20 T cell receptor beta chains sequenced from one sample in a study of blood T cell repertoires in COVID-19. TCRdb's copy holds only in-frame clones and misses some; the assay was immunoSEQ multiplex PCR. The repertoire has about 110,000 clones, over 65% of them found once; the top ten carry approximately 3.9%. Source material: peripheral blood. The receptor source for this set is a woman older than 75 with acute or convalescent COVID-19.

DNA for the CDR3: TGTGCCAGCAGTTACCGACAGGTTGGAGCGTACGAGCAGTACTTC. Protein sequence: CASSYRQVGAYEQYF. V is TRBV6-2 or TRBV6-3 and J is TRBJ2-7; maybe TRBD1 (6 bases). Deletions cut 2 bases from V and 4 bases from J, with 15 bases between. The germline V gene has CDR1 MNHEY and CDR2 SVGEGT. The CDR3 length is 15 residues.

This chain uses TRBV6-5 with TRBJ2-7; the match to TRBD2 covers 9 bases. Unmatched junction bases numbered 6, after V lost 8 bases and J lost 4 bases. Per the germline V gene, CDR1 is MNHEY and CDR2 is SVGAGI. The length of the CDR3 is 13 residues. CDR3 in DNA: TGTGCCAGCGGTAGCGGGAGCCCATACGAGCAGTACTTC. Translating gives CASGSGSPYEQYF.

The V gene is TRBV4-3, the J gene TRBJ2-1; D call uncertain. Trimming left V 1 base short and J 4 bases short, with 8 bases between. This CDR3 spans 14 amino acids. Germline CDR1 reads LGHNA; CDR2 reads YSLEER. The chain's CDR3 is CASSQVHGYNEQFF. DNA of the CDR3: TGCGCCAGCAGCCAAGTACACGGGTACAATGAGCAGTTCTTC.

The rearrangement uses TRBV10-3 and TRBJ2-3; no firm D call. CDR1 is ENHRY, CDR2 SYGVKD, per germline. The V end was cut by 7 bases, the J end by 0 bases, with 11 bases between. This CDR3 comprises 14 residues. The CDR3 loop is CAINDERSTDTQYF. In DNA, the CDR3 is TGTGCCATCAATGACGAGCGCAGCACAGATACGCAGTATTTT.

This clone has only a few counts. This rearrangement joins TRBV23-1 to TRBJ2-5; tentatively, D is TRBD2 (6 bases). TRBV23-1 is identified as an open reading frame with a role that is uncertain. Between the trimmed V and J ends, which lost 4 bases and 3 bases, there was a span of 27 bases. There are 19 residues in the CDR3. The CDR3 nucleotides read TGCGCCAGCAGTCTTCCAACGGGTAGAAGCGGGCAGAACAAAGAGACCCAGTACTTC. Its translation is CASSLPTGRSGQNKETQYF.

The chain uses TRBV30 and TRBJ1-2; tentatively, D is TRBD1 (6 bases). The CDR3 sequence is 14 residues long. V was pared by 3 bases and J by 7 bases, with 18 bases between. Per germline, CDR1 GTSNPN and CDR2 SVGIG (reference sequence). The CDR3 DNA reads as TGTGCCTGGAGCGACCCACCTACAGGGTTTGGCTACACCTTC. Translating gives CAWSDPPTGFGYTF.

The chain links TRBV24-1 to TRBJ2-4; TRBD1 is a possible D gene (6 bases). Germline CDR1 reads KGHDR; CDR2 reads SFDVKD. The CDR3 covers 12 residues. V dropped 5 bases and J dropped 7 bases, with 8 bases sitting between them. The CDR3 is CATSGQDNIQYF. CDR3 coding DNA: TGTGCCACCAGTGGACAGGACAACATTCAGTACTTC.

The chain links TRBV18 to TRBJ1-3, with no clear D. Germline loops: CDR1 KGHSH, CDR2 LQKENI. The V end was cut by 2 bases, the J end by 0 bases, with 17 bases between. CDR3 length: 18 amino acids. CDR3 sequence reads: CASSPALLTSYSGNTIYF. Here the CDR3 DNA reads TGTGCCAGCTCACCAGCTTTACTGACTTCCTACTCTGGAAACACCATATATTTT.

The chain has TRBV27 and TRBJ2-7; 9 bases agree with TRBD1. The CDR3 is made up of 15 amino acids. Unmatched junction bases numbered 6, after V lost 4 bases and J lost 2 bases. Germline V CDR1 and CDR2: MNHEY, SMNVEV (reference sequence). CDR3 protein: CASSSRTGVPYEQYF. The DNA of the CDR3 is TGTGCCAGCAGTTCGCGGACAGGGGTCCCCTACGAGCAGTACTTC.

CDR3 in DNA: TGTGCCAGCAGCTTAGCCCGACAGGCCTCTGGAAACACCATATATTTT. This sequence encodes CASSLARQASGNTIYF. The chain joins TRBV7-2 to TRBJ1-3, with D perhaps TRBD1 (6 bases). The CDR3 length is 16 residues. Germline V gene sequence: CDR1 SGHTA, CDR2 FQGNSA. V lost 0 bases, J lost 0 bases, and 9 bases lay in between.

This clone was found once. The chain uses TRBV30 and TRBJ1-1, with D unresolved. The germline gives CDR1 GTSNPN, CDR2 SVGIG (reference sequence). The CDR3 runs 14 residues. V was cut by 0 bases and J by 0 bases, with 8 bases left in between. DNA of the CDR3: TGTGCCTGGAGTGTACAGACGGTGAACACTGAAGCTTTCTTT. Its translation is CAWSVQTVNTEAFF.

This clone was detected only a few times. For the CDR3, the DNA is TGTGCCAGTAGTATTCTCCTAGCGGGAGGGCGCTACGAGCAGTACTTC. Translation: CASSILLAGGRYEQYF. The chain couples TRBV19 to TRBJ2-7; 12 bases agree with TRBD2. The CDR3 spans 16 residues. CDR1 is LNHDA, CDR2 SQIVND, per germline (reference sequence). The junction had 6 bases not matched to a gene; V was cut back by 3 bases and J by 3 bases.

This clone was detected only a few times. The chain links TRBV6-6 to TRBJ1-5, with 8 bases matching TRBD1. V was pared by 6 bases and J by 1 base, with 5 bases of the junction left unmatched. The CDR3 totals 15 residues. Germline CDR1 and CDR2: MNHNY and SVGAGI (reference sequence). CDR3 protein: CASRLGQDSNQPQHF. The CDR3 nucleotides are TGTGCCAGCAGGCTGGGACAGGACAGCAATCAGCCCCAGCATTTT.

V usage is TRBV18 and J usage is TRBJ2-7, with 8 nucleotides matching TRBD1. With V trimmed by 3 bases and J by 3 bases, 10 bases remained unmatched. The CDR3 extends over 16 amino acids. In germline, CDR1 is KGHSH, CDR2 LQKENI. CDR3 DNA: TGTGCCAGCTCACCTCTAAGGACAGGGTTTAACTACGAGCAGTACTTC. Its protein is CASSPLRTGFNYEQYF.

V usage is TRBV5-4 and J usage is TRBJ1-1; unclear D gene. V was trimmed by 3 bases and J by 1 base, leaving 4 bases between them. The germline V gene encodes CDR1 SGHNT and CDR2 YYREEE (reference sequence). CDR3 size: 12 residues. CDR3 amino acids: CASSYKNTEAFF. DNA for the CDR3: TGTGCCAGCAGCTACAAGAACACTGAAGCTTTCTTT.

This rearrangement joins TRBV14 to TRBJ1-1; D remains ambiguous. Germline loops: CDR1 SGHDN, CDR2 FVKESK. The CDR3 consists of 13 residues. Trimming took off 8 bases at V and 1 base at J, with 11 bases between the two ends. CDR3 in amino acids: CASAPRGNTEAFF. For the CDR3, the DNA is TGTGCCAGCGCCCCCCGCGGGAACACTGAAGCTTTCTTT.

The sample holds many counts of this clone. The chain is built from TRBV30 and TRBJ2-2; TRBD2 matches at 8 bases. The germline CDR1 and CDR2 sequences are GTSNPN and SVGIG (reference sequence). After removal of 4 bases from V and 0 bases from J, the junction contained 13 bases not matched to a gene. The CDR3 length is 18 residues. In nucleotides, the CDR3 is TGTGCCTGGACCCCGTCGTGGGCGGGAGGCGCGAACACCGGGGAGCTGTTTTTT. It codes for CAWTPSWAGGANTGELFF.

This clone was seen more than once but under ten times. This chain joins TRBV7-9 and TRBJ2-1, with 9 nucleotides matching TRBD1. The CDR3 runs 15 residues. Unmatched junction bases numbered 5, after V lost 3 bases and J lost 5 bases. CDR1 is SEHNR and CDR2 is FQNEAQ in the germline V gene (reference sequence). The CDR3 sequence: CASSFPGQGNNEQFF. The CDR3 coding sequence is TGTGCCAGCAGCTTTCCCGGACAGGGGAACAATGAGCAGTTCTTC.

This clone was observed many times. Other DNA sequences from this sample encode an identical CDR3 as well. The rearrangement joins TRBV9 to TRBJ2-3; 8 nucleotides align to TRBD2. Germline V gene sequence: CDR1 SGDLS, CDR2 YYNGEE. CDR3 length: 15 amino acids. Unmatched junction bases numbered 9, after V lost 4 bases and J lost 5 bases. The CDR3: CASSPRPGLVDTQYF. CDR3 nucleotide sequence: TGTGCCAGCAGCCCCCGTCCGGGACTAGTAGATACGCAGTATTTT.

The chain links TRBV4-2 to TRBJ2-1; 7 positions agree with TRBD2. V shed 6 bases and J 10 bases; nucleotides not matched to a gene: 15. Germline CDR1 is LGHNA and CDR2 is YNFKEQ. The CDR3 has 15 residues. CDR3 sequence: CASSQQREPMREQFF. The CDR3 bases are TGTGCCAGCAGTCAACAGCGGGAACCGATGAGGGAGCAGTTCTTC.